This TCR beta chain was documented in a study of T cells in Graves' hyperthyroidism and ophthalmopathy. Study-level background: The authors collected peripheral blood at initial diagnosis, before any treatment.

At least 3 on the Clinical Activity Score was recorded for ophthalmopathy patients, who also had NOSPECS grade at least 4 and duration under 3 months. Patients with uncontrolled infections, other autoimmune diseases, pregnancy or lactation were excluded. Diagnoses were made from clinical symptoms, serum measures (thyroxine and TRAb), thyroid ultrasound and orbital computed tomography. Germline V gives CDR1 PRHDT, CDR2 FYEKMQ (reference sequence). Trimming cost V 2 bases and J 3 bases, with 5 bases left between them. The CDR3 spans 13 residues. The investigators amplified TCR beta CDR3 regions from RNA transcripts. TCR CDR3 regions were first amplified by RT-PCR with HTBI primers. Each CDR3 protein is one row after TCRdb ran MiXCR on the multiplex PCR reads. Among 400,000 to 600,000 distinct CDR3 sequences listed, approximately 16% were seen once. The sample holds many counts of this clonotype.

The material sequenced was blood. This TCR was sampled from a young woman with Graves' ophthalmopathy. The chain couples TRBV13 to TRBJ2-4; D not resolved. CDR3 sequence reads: CASSLKDKNIQYF. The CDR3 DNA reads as TGTGCCAGCAGCTTAAAGGACAAAAACATTCAGTACTTC.